Given below is one T cell receptor beta chain in context. This entry is derived from a study of monozygotic twins with inflammatory bowel disease. The CDR3 has 15 amino acids. Germline V gives CDR1 SGDLS, CDR2 YYNGEE. TCRdb reanalyzed the 5' RACE reads, giving one entry per CDR3 protein sequence and no DNA. This sample's clone table lists about 380,000 distinct CDR3 sequences. This TCR was sampled from a human donor with ulcerative colitis or Crohn's disease, or a healthy co-twin of an affected twin (not recorded which). The genes are TRBV9 and TRBJ1-1. Sequencing input: blood. This CDR3 is CASSAGWSMNTEAFF.